This TCR beta chain was retrieved from a study of T cells in localized non-small cell lung cancer. Study findings and constraints: Those with higher blood T cell density had longer overall survival. Since sequencing was restricted to only one region of the tumor, intratumor heterogeneity remains a possibility. Appearance in adjacent lung was seen for a median approximately 58 of the top 100 tumor clones.

Points on this clone: Its cognate antigen is unknown.

Data came from immunoSEQ multiplex PCR; TCRdb stores just in-frame clones and leaves some out. The table has more than 15,000 clones, roughly 90% seen once. The ends were cut back, 3 bases at V and 5 bases at J, with 8 bases in the middle. The germline V gene encodes CDR1 SGHVS and CDR2 FQNEAQ. This CDR3 is 13 amino acids long. The V and J genes are TRBV7-8 and TRBJ1-5; D is possibly TRBD1 (5 bases). The receptor was isolated from a man aged 40 to 70 with stage I lung adenocarcinoma. The sample here was peripheral blood, taken before any cancer treatment. CDR3 in amino acids: CASSFLGDQPQHF. The DNA of the CDR3 is TGTGCCAGCAGCTTCCTAGGGGATCAGCCCCAGCATTTT. Full variable domain (missing parts from reference TRBV7-8 and TRBJ1-5): GAGVSQSPRYKVAKRGQDVALRCDPISGHVSLFWYQQALGQGPEFLTYFQNEAQLDKSGLPSDRFFAERPEGSVSTLKIQRTQQEDSAVYLCASSFLGDQPQHFGDGTRLSIL.